The clone carrying this T cell receptor (beta chain) was counted a few times. The participants were between about 18 and 89 years old and came from under 25 US areas. Researchers sorted participants into cohorts using their self-reported clinical history. Donors in Cohort 3 counted as recovered after two negative PCRs, clearance, or symptom resolution. This record comes from a study of blood T cell repertoires in COVID-19. The authors' processing: Amplified reference gene primers provided the basis for estimating nucleated cell counts. Here immunoSEQ multiplex PCR was the method, and the copy in TCRdb shows in-frame clones only, minus some. D and trimming come from the DNA, and the V and J calls and clone size come from that table. The sample carries fewer than 200,000 clones, roughly 84% recorded once. The germline V and J ends were trimmed by 5 bases and 4 bases, with 19 bases remaining between them. CDR1 and CDR2 (germline): SGHRS, YFSETQ. This CDR3 spans 15 amino acids.

Sequencing used PBMCs or T cells enriched from blood (not recorded which). The V and J genes are TRBV5-1 and TRBJ2-7; perhaps TRBD1 as D (6 bases). The clonotype originates from a man aged 45 to 65 who had recovered from COVID-19. In DNA form, the CDR3 reads TGCGCCAGCAGGTCGACAGGAAGTTTCGGTTACGAGCAGTACTTC. This translates into CASRSTGSFGYEQYF.